This is a list of T cell receptor beta chains from one sample in a study of CD8+CD57+ T cells in acquired aplastic anemia. MiXCR, run by TCRdb on the reads, gives a single entry per CDR3 protein. The table records 180,000 or so distinct CDR3 sequences, 40% to 50% of them present only once. The sample was sorted CD4+, CD8+, or CD8+CD57+ T cells (not recorded which) from PBMCs. These receptors were collected from a human donor in good health. Both conserved end residues are part of each CDR3. A D gene is named only where the DNA matches it firmly. Not all rows give a size; the values are once, few, many and, for expanded clones, a class.

TRBJ2-7 many TRBD1 TRBV4-2 TGTGCCAGCAGCCAATCGGGGACAGGGGCCTACGAGCAGTACTTC CASSQSGTGAYEQYF
TRBJ1-5 many NA TRBV6-5 TGTGCCAGCAGTTCACGCCGCTATCAGCCCCAGCATTTT CASSSRRYQPQHF
TRBJ2-7 NA NA TRBV19 TGTGCCACCCGGTCAGGGGCCTCCTACGAGCAGTACTTC CATRSGASYEQYF
TRBJ2-1 many TRBD1 TRBV5-4 TGTGCCAGCACCATAGACAGGGCCAATGAGCAGTTCTTC CASTIDRANEQFF
TRBJ2-3 NA NA TRBV5-5 TGTGCCAGCAGCCACATAGGCACAGATACGCAGTATTTT CASSHIGTDTQYF
TRBJ1-1 NA NA TRBV29-1 TGCAGCGTTGGTCATGAACACACTGAAGCTTTCTTT CSVGHEHTEAFF
TRBJ2-3 many NA TRBV29-1 TGCAGCGTTGAAGATCCCCAGGGGTGGGCAGATACGCAGTATTTT CSVEDPQGWADTQYF
TRBJ2-1 many NA TRBV20-1 TGCAGTGCTAGAGGGGGCGGGACCATCTACAATGAGCAGTTCTTC CSARGGGTIYNEQFF
TRBJ1-5 NA NA TRBV7-9 TGTGCCAGCAGCCCCCAGGGAGATCAGCCCCAGCATTTT CASSPQGDQPQHF
TRBJ2-5 NA NA TRBV25-1 TGTGCCAGCAGCGCCGACCTACAAGAGACCCAGTACTTC CASSADLQETQYF
TRBJ1-4 few NA TRBV19 TGTGCCAGTAGTATAGTTGGGGGCGGCGATGAAAAACTGTTTTTT CASSIVGGGDEKLFF
TRBJ1-2 many TRBD1 TRBV2 TGTGCCAGCAGAAGCCCCGGGACAGGGGGCGGTGGCTACACCTTC CASRSPGTGGGGYTF
TRBJ2-1 NA TRBD2 TRBV18 TGTGCCAGCTCGGGACTAGCGGGACAGGAGCAGTTCTTC CASSGLAGQEQFF
TRBJ2-2 NA TRBD2 TRBV5-1 TGCGCCAGCAGCATCGGGTCGGCGGGAGCCCCCGGGGAGCTGTTTTTT CASSIGSAGAPGELFF
TRBJ2-3 NA TRBD2 TRBV5-4 TGTGCCAGCAGCTTGAGACTAGCGGGGGAAGATACGCAGTATTTT CASSLRLAGEDTQYF
TRBJ1-2 NA TRBD1 TRBV19 TGTGCCAGTGTTGACAGGGGTGGCTACACCTTC CASVDRGGYTF
TRBJ1-1 NA TRBD1 TRBV10-3 TGTGCCATCAGTGAGGGGGACAGAGAAGCTTTCTTT CAISEGDREAFF
TRBJ2-7 NA NA TRBV15 TGTGCCACCAGCTCCCTGGCGAGGGGGGACGAGCAGTACTTC CATSSLARGDEQYF
TRBJ2-4 NA TRBD1 TRBV10-3 TGTGCCTCGCGGACTGACAGGGGGCGGAACATTCAGTACTTC CASRTDRGRNIQYF
TRBJ2-7 NA NA TRBV20-1 TGCAGTGCTAGCAACCTTGGGGGACTCTTACCCGAGCAGTACTTC CSASNLGGLLPEQYF
TRBJ2-5 NA NA TRBV6-5 TGTGCCAGCAGTTACGGGCTAGCGAGAGGGGAGACCCAGTACTTC CASSYGLARGETQYF
TRBJ2-7 NA NA TRBV2 TGTGCCAGCATAGTTTCCAGACGTTATGCCTACGAGCAGTACTTC CASIVSRRYAYEQYF
TRBJ1-1 NA TRBD1 TRBV14 TGTGCCAGCAGCCAATACCACCGGGACAGGGACACTGAAGCTTTCTTT CASSQYHRDRDTEAFF
TRBJ2-7 many NA TRBV7-6 TGTGCCAGCAGCTTAGATTCCGGGGACGAGCAGTACTTC CASSLDSGDEQYF
TRBJ1-2 NA TRBD1 TRBV2 TGTGCCAGGAAGGGACAGGGGCTCTATGGCTACACCTTC CARKGQGLYGYTF
TRBJ2-1 many NA TRBV2 TGTGCCAGCATCAGTGGTAGAAAAAAGGACAATGAGCAGTTCTTC CASISGRKKDNEQFF
TRBJ1-5 NA NA TRBV2 TGTGCCAGCAGTGAGGGACCTCAGCCCCAGCATTTT CASSEGPQPQHF
TRBJ2-1 NA TRBD2 TRBV12-3/TRBV12-4 TGTGCCAGCACCCGGACTAGCGGCTATGAGCAGTTCTTC CASTRTSGYEQFF
TRBJ2-7 many TRBD2 TRBV20-1 TGCAGTGCCCGAGGGTCAGCGGGACCCTACGAGCAGTACTTC CSARGSAGPYEQYF
TRBJ2-7 NA NA TRBV10-3 TGTGCCATCAGTGCCGGACCAGTCGAGCAGTACTTC CAISAGPVEQYF
TRBJ1-2 NA TRBD1 TRBV4-1 TGCGCCAGCAGACACCGGGACAGCGATGGCTACACCTTC CASRHRDSDGYTF
TRBJ1-6 many NA TRBV9 TGTGCCAGCAGCGTAGGAGTGGGGGGGAATTCACCCCTCCACTTT CASSVGVGGNSPLHF
TRBJ1-1 NA TRBD1 TRBV12-5 TGTGCTAGTGGTTTGAGTCCGGGACAGTTGAACACTGAAGCTTTCTTT CASGLSPGQLNTEAFF
TRBJ2-7 few NA TRBV7-9 TGTGCCAGCAGCTTGATAGCGTCCTACGAGCAGTACTTC CASSLIASYEQYF
TRBJ2-2 many NA TRBV19 TGTGCCAGCAAGGGGACGGCGAACACCGGGGAGCTGTTTTTT CASKGTANTGELFF
TRBJ1-1 NA NA TRBV19 TGTGCCAGTAGTATTAAGGAGAACACTGAAGCTTTCTTT CASSIKENTEAFF
TRBJ2-7 NA NA TRBV29-1 TGCAGCGGTCTCTCAGGTCTCGAGCAGTACTTC CSGLSGLEQYF
TRBJ2-1 few TRBD2 TRBV7-7 TGTGCCAGCAGCTTAGAGCCGATTAGCGGGGGTGAGCAGTTCTTC CASSLEPISGGEQFF